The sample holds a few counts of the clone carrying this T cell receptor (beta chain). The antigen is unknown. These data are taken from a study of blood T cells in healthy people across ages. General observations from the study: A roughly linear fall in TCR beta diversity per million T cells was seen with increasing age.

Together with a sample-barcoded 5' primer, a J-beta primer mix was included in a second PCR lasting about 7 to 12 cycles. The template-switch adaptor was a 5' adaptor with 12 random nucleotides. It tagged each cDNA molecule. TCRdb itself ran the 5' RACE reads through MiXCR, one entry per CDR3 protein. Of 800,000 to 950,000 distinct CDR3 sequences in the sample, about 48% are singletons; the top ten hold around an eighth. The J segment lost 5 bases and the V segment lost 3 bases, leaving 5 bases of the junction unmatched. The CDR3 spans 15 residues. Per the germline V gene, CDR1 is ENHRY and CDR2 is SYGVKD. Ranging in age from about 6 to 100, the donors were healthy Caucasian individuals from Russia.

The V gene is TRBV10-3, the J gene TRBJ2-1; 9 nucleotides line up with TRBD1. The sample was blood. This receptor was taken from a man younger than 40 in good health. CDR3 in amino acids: CAISDGQGLDNEQFF. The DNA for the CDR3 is TGTGCCATCAGTGACGGACAGGGGCTCGACAATGAGCAGTTCTTC.